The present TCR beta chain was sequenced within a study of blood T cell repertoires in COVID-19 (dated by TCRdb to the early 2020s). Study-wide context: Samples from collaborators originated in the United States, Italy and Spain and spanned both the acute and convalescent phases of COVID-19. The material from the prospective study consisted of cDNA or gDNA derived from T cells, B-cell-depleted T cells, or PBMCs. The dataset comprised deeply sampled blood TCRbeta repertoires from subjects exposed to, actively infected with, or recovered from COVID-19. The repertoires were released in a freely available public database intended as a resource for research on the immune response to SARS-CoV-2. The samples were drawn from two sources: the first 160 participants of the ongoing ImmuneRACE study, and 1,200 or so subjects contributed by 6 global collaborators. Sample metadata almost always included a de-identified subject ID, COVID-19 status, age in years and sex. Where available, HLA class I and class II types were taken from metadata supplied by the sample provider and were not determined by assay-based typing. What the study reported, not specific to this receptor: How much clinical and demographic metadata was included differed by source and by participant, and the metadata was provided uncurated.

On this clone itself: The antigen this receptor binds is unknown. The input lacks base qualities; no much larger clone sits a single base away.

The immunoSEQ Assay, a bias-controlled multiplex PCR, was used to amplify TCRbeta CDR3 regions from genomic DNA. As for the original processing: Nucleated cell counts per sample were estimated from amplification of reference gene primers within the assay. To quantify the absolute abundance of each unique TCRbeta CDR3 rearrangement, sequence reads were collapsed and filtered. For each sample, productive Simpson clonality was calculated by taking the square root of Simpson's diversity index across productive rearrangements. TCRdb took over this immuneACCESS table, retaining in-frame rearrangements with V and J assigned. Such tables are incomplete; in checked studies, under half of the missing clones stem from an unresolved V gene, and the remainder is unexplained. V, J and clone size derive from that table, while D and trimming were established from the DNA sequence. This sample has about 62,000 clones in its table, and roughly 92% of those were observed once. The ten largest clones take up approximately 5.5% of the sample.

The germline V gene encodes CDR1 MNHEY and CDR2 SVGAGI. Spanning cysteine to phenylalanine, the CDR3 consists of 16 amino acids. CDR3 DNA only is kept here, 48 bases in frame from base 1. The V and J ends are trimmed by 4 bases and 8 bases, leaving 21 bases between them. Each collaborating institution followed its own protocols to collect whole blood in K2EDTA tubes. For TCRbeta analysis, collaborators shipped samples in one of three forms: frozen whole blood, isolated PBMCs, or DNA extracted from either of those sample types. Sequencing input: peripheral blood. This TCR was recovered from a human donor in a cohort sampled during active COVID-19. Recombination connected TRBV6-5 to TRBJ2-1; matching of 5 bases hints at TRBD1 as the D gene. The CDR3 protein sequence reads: CASSSPQGRSRDEQFF. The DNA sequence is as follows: TGTGCCAGCAGTTCCCCCCAGGGCCGCAGTAGGGATGAGCAGTTCTTC.